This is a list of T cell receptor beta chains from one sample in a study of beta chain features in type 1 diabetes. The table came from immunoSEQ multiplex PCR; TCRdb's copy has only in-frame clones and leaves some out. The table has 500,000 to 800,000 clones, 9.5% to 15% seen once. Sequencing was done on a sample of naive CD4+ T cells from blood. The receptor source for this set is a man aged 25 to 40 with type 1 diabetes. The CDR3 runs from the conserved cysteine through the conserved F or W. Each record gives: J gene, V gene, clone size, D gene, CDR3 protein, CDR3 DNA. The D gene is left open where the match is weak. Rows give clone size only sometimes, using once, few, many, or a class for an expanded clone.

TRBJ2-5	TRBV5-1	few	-	CASRVSPFQETQYF	TGCGCCAGCAGGGTCTCCCCCTTCCAAGAGACCCAGTACTTC
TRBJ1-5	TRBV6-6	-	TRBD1	CASSWGTDPNQPQHF	TGTGCCAGCAGTTGGGGGACAGACCCTAATCAGCCCCAGCATTTT
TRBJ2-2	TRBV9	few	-	CASSVTGRDGELFF	TGTGCCAGCAGCGTCACGGGGCGCGACGGGGAGCTGTTTTTT
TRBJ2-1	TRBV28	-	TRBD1	CASRYQGQGPNNEQFF	TGTGCCAGCAGGTATCAGGGACAGGGCCCCAACAATGAGCAGTTCTTC
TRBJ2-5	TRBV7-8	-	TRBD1	CASSLVGGQGQETQYF	TGTGCCAGCAGCTTAGTAGGAGGACAGGGGCAAGAGACCCAGTACTTC
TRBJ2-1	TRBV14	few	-	CASSQGYGGRYNEQFF	TGTGCCAGCAGCCAAGGGTATGGGGGCCGTTACAATGAGCAGTTCTTC
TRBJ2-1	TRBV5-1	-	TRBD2	CASSRGTSGLEQFF	TGCGCCAGCAGCCGCGGGACTAGCGGGCTAGAGCAGTTCTTC
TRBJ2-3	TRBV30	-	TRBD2	CAWSRAGGGDTQYF	TGTGCCTGGAGCCGGGCGGGGGGTGGAGATACGCAGTATTTT
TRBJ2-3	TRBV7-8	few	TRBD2	CASSRLAGGQNTQYF	TGTGCCAGCAGCCGACTAGCGGGGGGCCAGAATACGCAGTATTTT
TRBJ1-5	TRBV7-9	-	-	CASSETGQPQHF	TGTGCCAGCAGCGAAACCGGTCAGCCCCAGCATTTT
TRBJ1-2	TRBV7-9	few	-	CASSRTDGYTF	TGTGCCAGCAGTCGGACAGATGGCTACACCTTC
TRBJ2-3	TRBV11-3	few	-	CASSLDRGQRVDTQYF	TGTGCCAGCAGCTTAGATCGAGGGCAACGGGTAGATACGCAGTATTTT
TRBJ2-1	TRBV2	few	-	CASIGTTSYNEQFF	TGTGCCAGCATAGGAACAACCTCCTACAATGAGCAGTTCTTC
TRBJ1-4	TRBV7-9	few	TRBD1	CASSFSGTDQITF	TGTGCCAGCAGCTTCTCCGGGACAGATCAGATCACGTTT
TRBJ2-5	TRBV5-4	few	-	CASSAEGGEETQYF	TGTGCCAGCAGCGCCGAAGGCGGCGAGGAGACCCAGTACTTC
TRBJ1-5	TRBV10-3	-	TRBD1	CAISVGQGNQPQHF	TGTGCCATCAGTGTGGGACAGGGCAATCAGCCCCAGCATTTT
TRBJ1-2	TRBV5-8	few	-	CASSLGDIVVAF	TGTGCCAGCAGCTTGGGAGACATCGTCGTCGCCTTC
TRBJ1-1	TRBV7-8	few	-	CASSGGRNTEAFF	TGTGCCAGCAGCGGAGGGAGGAACACTGAAGCTTTCTTT
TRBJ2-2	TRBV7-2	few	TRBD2	CASSTSGVNTGELFF	TGTGCCAGCAGCACTAGCGGGGTTAACACCGGGGAGCTGTTTTTT
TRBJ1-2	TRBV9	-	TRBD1	CASSVSAGGVSGGYTF	TGTGCCAGCAGCGTATCTGCAGGGGGGGTGTCGGGTGGCTACACCTTC